The TCR beta chain described here comes from a study of T cell changes during pregnancy in multiple sclerosis. This table comes from immunoSEQ multiplex PCR, and its TCRdb copy is limited to in-frame clones, with some not included. This sample has roughly 70,000 clones, with 85% to 95% found just once. Trimming at V came to 8 bases and at J to 3 bases, leaving 4 bases not matched to a gene. This CDR3 is 14 amino acids long. Germline CDR1 reads MNHNS; CDR2 reads SASEGT. The specimen was peripheral blood, collected before pregnancy. This chain connects TRBV6-1 to TRBJ2-1; 10 positions match TRBD2. The origin of this receptor is a female donor with multiple sclerosis, enrolled in a pregnancy study. CDR3 amino acids: CASRTSGLYNEQFF. As DNA, the CDR3 is TGTGCCAGCCGGACTAGCGGCCTCTACAATGAGCAGTTCTTC.